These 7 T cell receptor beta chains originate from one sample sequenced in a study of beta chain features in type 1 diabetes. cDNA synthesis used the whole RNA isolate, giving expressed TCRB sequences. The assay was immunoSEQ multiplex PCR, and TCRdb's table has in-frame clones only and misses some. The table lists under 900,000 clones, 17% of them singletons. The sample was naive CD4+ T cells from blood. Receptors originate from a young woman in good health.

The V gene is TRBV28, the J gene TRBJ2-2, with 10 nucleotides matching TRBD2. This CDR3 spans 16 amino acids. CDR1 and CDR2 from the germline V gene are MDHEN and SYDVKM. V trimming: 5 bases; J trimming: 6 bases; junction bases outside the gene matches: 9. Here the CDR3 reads CASSPHSGRFAGELFF. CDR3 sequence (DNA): TGTGCCAGCAGTCCTCATAGCGGGAGGTTTGCCGGGGAGCTGTTTTTT.

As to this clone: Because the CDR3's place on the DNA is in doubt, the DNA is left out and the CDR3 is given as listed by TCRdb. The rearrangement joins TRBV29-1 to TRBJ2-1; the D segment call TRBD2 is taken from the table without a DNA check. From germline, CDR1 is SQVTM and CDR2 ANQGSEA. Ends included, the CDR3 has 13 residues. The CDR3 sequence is CSVGSGSGPRPFF.

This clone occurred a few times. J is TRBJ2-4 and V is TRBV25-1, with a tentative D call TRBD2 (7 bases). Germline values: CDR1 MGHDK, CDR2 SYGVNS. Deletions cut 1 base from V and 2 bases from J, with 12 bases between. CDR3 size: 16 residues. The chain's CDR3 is CASSEWGGGSKNIQYF. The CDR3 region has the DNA TGTGCCAGCAGTGAATGGGGCGGGGGCTCCAAAAACATTCAGTACTTC.

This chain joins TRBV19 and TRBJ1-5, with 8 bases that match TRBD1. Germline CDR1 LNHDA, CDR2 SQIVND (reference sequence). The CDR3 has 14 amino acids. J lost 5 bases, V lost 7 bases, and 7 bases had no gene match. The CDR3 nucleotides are TGTGCCAGTACGAAGGACAGGGCGGATCAGCCCCAGCATTTT. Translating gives CASTKDRADQPQHF.

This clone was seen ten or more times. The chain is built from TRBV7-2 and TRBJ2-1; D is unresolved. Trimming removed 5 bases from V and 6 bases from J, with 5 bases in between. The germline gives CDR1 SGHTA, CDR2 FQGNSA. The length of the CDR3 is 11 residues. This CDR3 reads CASSMGNEQFF. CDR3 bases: TGTGCCAGCAGCATGGGCAATGAGCAGTTCTTC.

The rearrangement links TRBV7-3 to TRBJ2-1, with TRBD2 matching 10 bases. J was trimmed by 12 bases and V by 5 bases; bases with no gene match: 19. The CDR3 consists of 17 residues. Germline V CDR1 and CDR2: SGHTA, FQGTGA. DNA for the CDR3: TGTGCCAGCAGCATCGACGCTAGCGGGAGTAGGTGGGGACGGCAGTTCTTC. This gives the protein CASSIDASGSRWGRQFF.

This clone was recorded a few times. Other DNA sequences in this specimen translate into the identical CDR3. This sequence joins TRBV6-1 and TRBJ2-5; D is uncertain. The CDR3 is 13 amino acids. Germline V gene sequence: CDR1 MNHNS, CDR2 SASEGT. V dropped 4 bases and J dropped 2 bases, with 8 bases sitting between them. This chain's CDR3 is CASSGTVQETQYF. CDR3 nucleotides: TGTGCCAGCAGTGGGACGGTACAAGAGACCCAGTACTTC.